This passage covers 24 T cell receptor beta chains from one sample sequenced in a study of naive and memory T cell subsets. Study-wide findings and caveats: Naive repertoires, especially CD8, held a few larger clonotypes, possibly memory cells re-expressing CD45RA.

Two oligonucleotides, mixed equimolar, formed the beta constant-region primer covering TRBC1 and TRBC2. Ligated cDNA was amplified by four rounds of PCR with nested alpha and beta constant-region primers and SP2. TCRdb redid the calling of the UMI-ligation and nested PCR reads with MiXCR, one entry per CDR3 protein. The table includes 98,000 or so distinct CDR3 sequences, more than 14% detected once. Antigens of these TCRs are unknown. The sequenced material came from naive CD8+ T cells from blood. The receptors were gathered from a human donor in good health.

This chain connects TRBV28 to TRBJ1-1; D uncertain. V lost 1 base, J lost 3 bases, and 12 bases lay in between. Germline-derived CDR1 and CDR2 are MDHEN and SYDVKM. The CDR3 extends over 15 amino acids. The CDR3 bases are TGTGCCAGCAGTTTATATGCGGTAAGGGACACTGAAGCTTTCTTT. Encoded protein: CASSLYAVRDTEAFF.

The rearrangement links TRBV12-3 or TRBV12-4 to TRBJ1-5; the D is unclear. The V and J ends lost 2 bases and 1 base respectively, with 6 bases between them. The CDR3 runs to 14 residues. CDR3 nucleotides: TGTGCCAGCAGTTTATCCAAGAGCAATCAGCCCCAGCATTTT. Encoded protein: CASSLSKSNQPQHF.

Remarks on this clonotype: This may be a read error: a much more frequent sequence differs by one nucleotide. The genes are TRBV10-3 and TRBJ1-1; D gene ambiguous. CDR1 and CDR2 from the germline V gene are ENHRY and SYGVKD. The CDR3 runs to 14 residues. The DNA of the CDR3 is TGTGCCGTCAGCGCCAACAACATGAACACTGAAGCTTTCTTT. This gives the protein CAVSANNMNTEAFF.

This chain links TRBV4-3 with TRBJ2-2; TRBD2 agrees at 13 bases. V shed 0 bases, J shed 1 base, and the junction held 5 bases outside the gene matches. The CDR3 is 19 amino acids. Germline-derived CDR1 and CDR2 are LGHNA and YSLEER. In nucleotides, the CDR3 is TGCGCCAGCAGCCAAGAGGGACTAGCGGGAAAAGAGAACACCGGGGAGCTGTTTTTT. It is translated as CASSQEGLAGKENTGELFF.

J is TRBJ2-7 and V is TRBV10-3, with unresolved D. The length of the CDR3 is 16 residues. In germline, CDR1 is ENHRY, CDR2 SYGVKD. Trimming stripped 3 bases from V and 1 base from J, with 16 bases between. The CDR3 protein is CAISDPSSGFSYEQYF. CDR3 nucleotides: TGTGCCATCAGTGACCCCAGTTCCGGATTTTCCTACGAGCAGTACTTC.

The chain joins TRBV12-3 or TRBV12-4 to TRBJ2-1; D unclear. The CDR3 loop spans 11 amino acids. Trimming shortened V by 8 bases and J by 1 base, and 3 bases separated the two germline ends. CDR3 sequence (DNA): TGTGCCAGCCGTTCCTACAATGAGCAGTTCTTC. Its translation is CASRSYNEQFF.

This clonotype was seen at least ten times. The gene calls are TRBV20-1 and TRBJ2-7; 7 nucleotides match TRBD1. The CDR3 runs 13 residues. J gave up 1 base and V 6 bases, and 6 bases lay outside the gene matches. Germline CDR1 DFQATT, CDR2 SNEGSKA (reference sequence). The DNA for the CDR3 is TGCAGTGCCCGTCTGGGACAGTCCTACGAGCAGTACTTC. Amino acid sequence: CSARLGQSYEQYF.

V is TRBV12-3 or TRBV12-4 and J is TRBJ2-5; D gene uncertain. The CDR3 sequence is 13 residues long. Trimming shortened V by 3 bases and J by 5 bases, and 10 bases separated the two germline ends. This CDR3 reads CASSLFSRETQYF. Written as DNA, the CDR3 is TGTGCCAGCAGTTTGTTTAGTCGGGAGACCCAGTACTTC.

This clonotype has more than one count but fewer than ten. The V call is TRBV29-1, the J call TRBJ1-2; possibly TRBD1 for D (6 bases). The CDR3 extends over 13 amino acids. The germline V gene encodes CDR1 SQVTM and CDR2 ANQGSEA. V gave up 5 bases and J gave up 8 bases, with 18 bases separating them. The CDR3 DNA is TGCAGCGTTTACCCTCTGGCCGGGGGCGGCTACACCTTC. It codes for CSVYPLAGGGYTF.

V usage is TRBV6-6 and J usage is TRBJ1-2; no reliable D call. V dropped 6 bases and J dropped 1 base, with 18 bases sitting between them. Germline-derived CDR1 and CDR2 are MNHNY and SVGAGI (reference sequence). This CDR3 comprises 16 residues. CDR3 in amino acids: CASRTTAVGDNYGYTF. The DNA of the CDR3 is TGTGCCAGCAGGACGACGGCCGTGGGAGATAACTATGGCTACACCTTC.

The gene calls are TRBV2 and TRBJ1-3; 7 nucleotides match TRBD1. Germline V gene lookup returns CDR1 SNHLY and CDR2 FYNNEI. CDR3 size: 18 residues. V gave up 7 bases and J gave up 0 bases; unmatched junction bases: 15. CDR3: CASTETRDSLHSGNTIYF. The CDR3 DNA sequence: TGTGCCAGCACCGAAACCCGGGACAGCTTACACTCTGGAAACACCATATATTTT.

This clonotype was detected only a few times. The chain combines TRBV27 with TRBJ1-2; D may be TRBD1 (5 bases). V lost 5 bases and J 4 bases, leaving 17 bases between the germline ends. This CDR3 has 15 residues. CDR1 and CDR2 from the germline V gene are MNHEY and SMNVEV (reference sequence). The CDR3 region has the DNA TGTGCCAGCAGTCGGGGTGGGGGATGGCCCTATGGCTACACCTTC. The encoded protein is CASSRGGGWPYGYTF.

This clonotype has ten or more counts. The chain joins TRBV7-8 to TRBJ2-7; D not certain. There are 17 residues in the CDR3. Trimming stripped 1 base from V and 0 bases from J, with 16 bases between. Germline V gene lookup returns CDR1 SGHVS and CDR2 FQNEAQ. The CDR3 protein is CASSLDPRERSSYEQYF. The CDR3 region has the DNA TGTGCCAGCAGCTTAGATCCCCGCGAGCGCAGCTCCTACGAGCAGTACTTC.

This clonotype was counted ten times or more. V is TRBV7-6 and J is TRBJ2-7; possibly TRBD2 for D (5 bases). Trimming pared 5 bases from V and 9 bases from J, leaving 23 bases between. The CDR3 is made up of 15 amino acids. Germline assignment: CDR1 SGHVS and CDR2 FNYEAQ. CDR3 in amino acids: CASSPENGLPGVQYF. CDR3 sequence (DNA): TGTGCCAGCAGCCCGGAGAACGGGCTTCCCGGGGTGCAGTACTTC.

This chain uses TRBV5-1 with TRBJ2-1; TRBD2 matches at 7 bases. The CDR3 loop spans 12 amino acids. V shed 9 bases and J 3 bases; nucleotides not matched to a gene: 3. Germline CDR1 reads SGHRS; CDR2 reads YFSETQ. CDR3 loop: CATREGYNEQFF. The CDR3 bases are TGCGCCACCAGGGAGGGCTACAATGAGCAGTTCTTC.

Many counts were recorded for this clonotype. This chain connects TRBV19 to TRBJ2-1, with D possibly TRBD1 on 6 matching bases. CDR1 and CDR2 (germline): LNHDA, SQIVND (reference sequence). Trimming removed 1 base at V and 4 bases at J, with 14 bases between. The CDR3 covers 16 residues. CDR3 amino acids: CASSIGWGTPYNEQFF. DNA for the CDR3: TGTGCCAGTAGTATAGGGTGGGGGACACCGTACAATGAGCAGTTCTTC.

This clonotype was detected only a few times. CDR3 sequence reads: CASSPGFPTDTQYF. As DNA, the CDR3 is TGCGCCAGCAGCCCCGGTTTCCCCACAGATACGCAGTATTTT. The chain couples TRBV5-1 to TRBJ2-3; D remains unclear. The germline CDR1 and CDR2 sequences are SGHRS and YFSETQ. The CDR3 loop spans 14 amino acids. V was pared by 4 bases and J by 2 bases, with 11 bases between.

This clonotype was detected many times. In DNA form, the CDR3 reads TGTGCCAGCACCCCCATGTGGGGAGAATACGAGCAGTACTTC. Translated, it gives CASTPMWGEYEQYF. The chain uses TRBV7-9 and TRBJ2-7, with D maybe TRBD2 (5 bases). Trimming removed 7 bases from V and 4 bases from J, with 17 bases in between. The CDR3 has 14 amino acids. Per the germline V gene, CDR1 is SEHNR and CDR2 is FQNEAQ (reference sequence).

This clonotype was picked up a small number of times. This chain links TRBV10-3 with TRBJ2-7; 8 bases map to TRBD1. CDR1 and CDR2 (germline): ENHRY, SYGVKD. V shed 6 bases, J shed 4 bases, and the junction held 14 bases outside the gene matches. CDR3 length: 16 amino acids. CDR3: CAISLITGQGGYEQYF. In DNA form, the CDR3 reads TGTGCCATCAGCTTGATTACTGGACAGGGAGGATACGAGCAGTACTTC.

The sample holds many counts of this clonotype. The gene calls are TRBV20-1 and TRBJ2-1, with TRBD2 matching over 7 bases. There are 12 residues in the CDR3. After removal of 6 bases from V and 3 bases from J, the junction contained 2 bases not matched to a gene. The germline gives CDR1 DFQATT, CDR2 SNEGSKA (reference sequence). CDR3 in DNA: TGCAGTGCCGCGGGGGTCTACAATGAGCAGTTCTTC. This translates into CSAAGVYNEQFF.

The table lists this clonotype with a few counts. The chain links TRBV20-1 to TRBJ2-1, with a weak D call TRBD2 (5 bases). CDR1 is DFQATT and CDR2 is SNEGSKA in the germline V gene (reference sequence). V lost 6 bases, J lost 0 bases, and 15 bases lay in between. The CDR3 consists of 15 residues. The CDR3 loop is CSAHHSASSYNEQFF. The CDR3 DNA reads TGCAGTGCGCACCATAGCGCCAGCTCCTACAATGAGCAGTTCTTC.

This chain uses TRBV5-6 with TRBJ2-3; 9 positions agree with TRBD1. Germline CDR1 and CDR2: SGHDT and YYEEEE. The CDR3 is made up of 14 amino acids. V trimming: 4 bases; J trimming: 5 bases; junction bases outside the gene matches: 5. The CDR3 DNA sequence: TGTGCCAGCAGCCTCGGGACAGGGAAAGATACGCAGTATTTT. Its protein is CASSLGTGKDTQYF.

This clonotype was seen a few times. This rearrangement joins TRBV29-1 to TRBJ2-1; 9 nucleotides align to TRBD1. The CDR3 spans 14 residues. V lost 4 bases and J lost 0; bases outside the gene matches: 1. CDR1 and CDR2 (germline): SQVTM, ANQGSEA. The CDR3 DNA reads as TGCAGCGTTGTACAGGGGGCCTCCTACAATGAGCAGTTCTTC. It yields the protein CSVVQGASYNEQFF.

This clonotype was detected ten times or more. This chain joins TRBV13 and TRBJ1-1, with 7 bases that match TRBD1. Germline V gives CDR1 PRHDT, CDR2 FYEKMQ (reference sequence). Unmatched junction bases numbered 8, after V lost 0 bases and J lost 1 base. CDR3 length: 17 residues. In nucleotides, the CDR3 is TGTGCCAGCAGCTTAGGCAGGGGGGGCAGAAGGAACACTGAAGCTTTCTTT. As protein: CASSLGRGGRRNTEAFF.